The 15 T cell receptor beta chains below all came from one sample that was sequenced in a study of cytomegalovirus exposure and HLA in healthy donors. The PCR used 60 Vbeta and 13 Jbeta primers. The assay was immunoSEQ multiplex PCR, and TCRdb's table has in-frame clones only and misses some. The table includes around 160,000 clones, 70% to 80% detected once. Input material: PBMCs. Receptors were obtained from a male donor in good health and CMV-seronegative.

V and J are TRBV4-1 and TRBJ1-2; D is perhaps TRBD1 (5 bases). The V gene lost 0 bases and the J gene lost 3 bases, with 11 bases spanning the gap. CDR3 length equals 15 residues. Per germline, CDR1 MGHRA and CDR2 YSYEKL. The CDR3 loop is CASSQESDTYYGYTF. CDR3 nucleotides: TGCGCCAGCAGCCAAGAGTCGGACACCTACTATGGCTACACCTTC.

In DNA form, the CDR3 reads TGTGCCAGCAGCTTAATTAGTTCAGATACGCAGTATTTT. This gives the protein CASSLISSDTQYF. The chain employs TRBV7-3 and TRBJ2-3, with D uncertain. CDR1 SGHTA and CDR2 FQGTGA come from the germline V gene. V lost 1 base, J lost 4 bases, and 6 bases lay in between. This CDR3 region has 13 residues.

The chain couples TRBV4-3 to TRBJ2-1; D is perhaps TRBD2 (6 bases). V was cut by 3 bases and J by 0 bases, with 9 bases left in between. CDR1 is LGHNA, CDR2 YSLEER, per germline. The CDR3 consists of 15 residues. The CDR3 spells CASSQSGLSYNEQFF. The CDR3 DNA follows: TGCGCCAGCAGCCAGAGCGGGCTCTCCTACAATGAGCAGTTCTTC.

This clone was picked up one time. The chain couples TRBV7-3 to TRBJ2-1, with 10 bases lining up with TRBD2. Germline V gives CDR1 SGHTA, CDR2 FQGTGA. This CDR3 contains 15 residues. V gave up 3 bases and J gave up 9 bases; unmatched junction bases: 8. CDR3 nucleotide sequence: TGTGCCAGCAGCTTGTCCCTAGCGGGAGCGGGTGAGCAGTTCTTC. The encoded protein is CASSLSLAGAGEQFF.

This clone was picked up a small number of times. The V gene is TRBV6-6, the J gene TRBJ2-3; 10 positions agree with TRBD2. The junction had 1 base not matched to a gene; V was cut back by 5 bases and J by 2 bases. There are 14 residues in the CDR3. Germline V gene data show CDR1 as MNHNY and CDR2 as SVGAGI (reference sequence). The CDR3 DNA reads as TGTGCCAGCAGTGGGACTAGCGTCACAGATACGCAGTATTTT. It yields the protein CASSGTSVTDTQYF.

There are a few counts of this clone. The chain links TRBV7-9 to TRBJ1-2, with 7 bases aligning to TRBD1. The trim removed 3 bases at V and 4 bases at J, leaving 5 bases unmatched. This CDR3 is built from 14 residues. Germline CDR1 and CDR2: SEHNR and FQNEAQ (reference sequence). In nucleotides, the CDR3 is TGTGCCAGCAGCTTCGACAGGGAGTCCTATGGCTACACCTTC. This codes for CASSFDRESYGYTF.

V usage is TRBV27 and J usage is TRBJ2-7; 8 positions agree with TRBD2. The germline V gene encodes CDR1 MNHEY and CDR2 SMNVEV (reference sequence). The V gene end was trimmed by 2 bases and the J gene end by 2 bases; junction bases not matched to a gene: 17. The CDR3 is 19 amino acids. The CDR3 sequence is CASSLRQTTSGASPYEQYF. In DNA form, the CDR3 reads TGTGCCAGCAGTTTACGACAGACTACTAGCGGAGCAAGCCCCTACGAGCAGTACTTC.

This chain links TRBV7-2 with TRBJ1-1; no clear D gene. With 0 bases removed from V and 5 bases from J, the gap between germline ends came to 7 bases. The V gene's germline CDR1 is SGHTA and CDR2 FQGNSA. The CDR3 length is 13 residues. CDR3 coding DNA: TGTGCCAGCAGCTTAGCCCGGGGAACTGAAGCTTTCTTT. Encoded protein: CASSLARGTEAFF.

In nucleotides, the CDR3 is TGTGCCAGCAGCCATCCCGGGACATCGGGAGGGGCGCAGTACTTC. This sequence encodes CASSHPGTSGGAQYF. The chain links TRBV6-5 to TRBJ2-7; the match to TRBD2 covers 8 bases. Per germline, CDR1 MNHEY and CDR2 SVGAGI. The CDR3 runs 15 residues. Trimming at V came to 6 bases and at J to 9 bases, leaving 16 bases not matched to a gene.

The J gene is TRBJ2-2, the V gene TRBV2; TRBD1 might be the D (6 bases). CDR1 SNHLY and CDR2 FYNNEI come from the germline V gene. Trimming took off 5 bases at V and 0 bases at J, with 10 bases between the two ends. The CDR3 has 15 residues. CDR3: CASSQGLANTGELFF. CDR3 DNA: TGTGCCAGCAGTCAGGGGCTCGCGAACACCGGGGAGCTGTTTTTT.

The CDR3 reads CASSLESRRGYEQYF. The CDR3 DNA reads TGTGCCAGCAGCTTAGAGTCTCGCAGGGGCTACGAGCAGTACTTC. The chain employs TRBV7-9 and TRBJ2-7, with D perhaps matching TRBD1 (6 bases). There are 15 residues in the CDR3. V dropped 1 base and J dropped 3 bases, with 13 bases sitting between them. Germline V gene sequence: CDR1 SEHNR, CDR2 FQNEAQ (reference sequence). The full variable domain, completed using reference TRBV7-9 and TRBJ2-7, is DTGVSQNPRHKITKRGQNVTFRCDPISEHNRLYWYRQTLGQGPEFLTYFQNEAQLEKSRLLSDRFSAERPKGSFSTLEIQRTEQGDSAMYLCASSLESRRGYEQYFGPGTRLTVT.

The J gene is TRBJ1-6, the V gene TRBV5-1, with 7 bases fitting TRBD1. CDR3 length equals 14 residues. The germline gives CDR1 SGHRS, CDR2 YFSETQ. V was clipped by 4 bases and J by 3 bases; unmatched bases: 1. The CDR3, as DNA: TGCGCCAGCAGCCGGGACAGCTATAATTCACCCCTCCACTTT. Its translation: CASSRDSYNSPLHF.

This chain joins TRBV18 and TRBJ2-1; D possibly corresponds to TRBD2 (6 bases). Per the germline V gene, CDR1 is KGHSH and CDR2 is LQKENI. The CDR3 has 14 residues. Trimming took off 2 bases at V and 7 bases at J, with 12 bases between the two ends. The CDR3: CASSPMRGLNEQFF. The DNA for the CDR3 is TGTGCCAGCTCACCAATGCGGGGTTTGAATGAGCAGTTCTTC. The full variable domain, with the rest looked up from reference TRBV18 and TRBJ2-1, is NAGVMQNPRHLVRRRGQEARLRCSPMKGHSHVYWYRQLPEEGLKFMVYLQKENIIDESGMPKERFSAEFPKEGPSILRIQQVVRGDSAAYFCASSPMRGLNEQFFGPGTRLTVL.

V gene TRBV5-1 combines with J gene TRBJ2-1; a weak D match, TRBD2 (5 bases). V gave up 0 bases and J gave up 2 bases, with 6 bases separating them. The CDR3 length is 14 residues. Germline CDR1 SGHRS, CDR2 YFSETQ. The CDR3 is CASSLVSAYNEQFF. Here the CDR3 DNA reads TGCGCCAGCAGCTTGGTTAGCGCCTACAATGAGCAGTTCTTC.

The gene calls are TRBV19 and TRBJ2-3, with a tentative D call TRBD2 (5 bases). Trimming took off 4 bases at V and 3 bases at J, with 11 bases between the two ends. In germline, CDR1 is LNHDA, CDR2 SQIVND (reference sequence). There are 14 residues in the CDR3. CDR3 loop: CASSRGLGTDTQYF. The CDR3 bases are TGTGCCAGTAGTAGAGGGCTGGGGACAGATACGCAGTATTTT.